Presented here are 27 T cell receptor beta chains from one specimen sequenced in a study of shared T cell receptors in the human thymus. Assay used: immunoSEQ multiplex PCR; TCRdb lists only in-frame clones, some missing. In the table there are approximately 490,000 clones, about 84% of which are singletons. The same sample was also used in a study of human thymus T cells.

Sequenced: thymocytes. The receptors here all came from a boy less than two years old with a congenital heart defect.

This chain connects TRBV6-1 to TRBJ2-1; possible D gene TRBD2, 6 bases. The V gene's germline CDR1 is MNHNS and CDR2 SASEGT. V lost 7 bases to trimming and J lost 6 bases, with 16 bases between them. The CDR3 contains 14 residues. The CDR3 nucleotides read TGTGCCAGCACCATCGGGACTGGAGTCAATGAGCAGTTCTTC. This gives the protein CASTIGTGVNEQFF.

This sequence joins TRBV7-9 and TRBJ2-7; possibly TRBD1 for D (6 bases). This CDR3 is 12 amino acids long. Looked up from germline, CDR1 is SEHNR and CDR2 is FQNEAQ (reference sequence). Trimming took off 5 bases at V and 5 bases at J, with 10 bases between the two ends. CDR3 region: CASSQGFNEQYF. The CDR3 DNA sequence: TGTGCCAGCAGCCAGGGGTTCAACGAGCAGTACTTC.

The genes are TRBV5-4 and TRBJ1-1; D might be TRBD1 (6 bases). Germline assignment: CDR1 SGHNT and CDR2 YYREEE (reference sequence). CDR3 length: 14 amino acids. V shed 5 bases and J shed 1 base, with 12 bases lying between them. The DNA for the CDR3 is TGTGCCAGCAGTCGGGACAAATGGAACACTGAAGCTTTCTTT. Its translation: CASSRDKWNTEAFF.

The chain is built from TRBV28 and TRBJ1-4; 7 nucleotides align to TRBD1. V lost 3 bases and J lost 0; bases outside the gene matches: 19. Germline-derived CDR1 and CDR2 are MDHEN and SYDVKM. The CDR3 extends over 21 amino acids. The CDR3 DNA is TGTGCCAGCAGTTTCCGGACAGGTTTCCCGGGTCCTCTCGCAACTAATGAAAAACTGTTTTTT. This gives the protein CASSFRTGFPGPLATNEKLFF.

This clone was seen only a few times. The CDR3, as DNA: TGTGCCAGCAGCCAAGATCAGGGGTGGGACTCTGGGGCCAACGTCCTGACTTTC. Translated, it gives CASSQDQGWDSGANVLTF. J is TRBJ2-6 and V is TRBV14, with D perhaps TRBD1 (6 bases). CDR3 size: 18 residues. V lost 0 bases, J lost 0 bases, and 12 bases lay in between. Germline values: CDR1 SGHDN, CDR2 FVKESK.

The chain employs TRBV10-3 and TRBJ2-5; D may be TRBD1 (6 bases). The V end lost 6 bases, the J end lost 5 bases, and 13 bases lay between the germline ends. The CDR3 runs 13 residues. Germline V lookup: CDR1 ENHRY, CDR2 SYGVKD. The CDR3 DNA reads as TGTGCCATCAGCGGACAGCTAGGGGAGACCCAGTACTTC. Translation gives CAISGQLGETQYF.

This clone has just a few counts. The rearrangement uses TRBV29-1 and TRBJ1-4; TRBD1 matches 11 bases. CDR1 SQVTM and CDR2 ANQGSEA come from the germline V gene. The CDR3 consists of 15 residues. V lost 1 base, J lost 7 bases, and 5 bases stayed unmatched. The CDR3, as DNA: TGCAGCGTTGAAGTGGGGACAGGGGGGGGTGAAAAACTGTTTTTT. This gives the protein CSVEVGTGGGEKLFF. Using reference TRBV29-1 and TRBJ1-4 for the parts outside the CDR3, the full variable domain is SAVISQKPSRDICQRGTSLTIQCQVDSQVTMMFWYRQQPGQSLTLIATANQGSEATYESGFVIDKFPISRPNLTFSTLTVSNMSPEDSSIYLCSVEVGTGGGEKLFFGSGTQLSVL.

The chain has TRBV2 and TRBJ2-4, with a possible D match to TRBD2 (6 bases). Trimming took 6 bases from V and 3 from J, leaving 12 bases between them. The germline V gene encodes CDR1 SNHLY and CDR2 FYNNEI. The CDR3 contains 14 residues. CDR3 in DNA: TGTGCCAGCAGGGCCGGGACTTACAAAAACATTCAGTACTTC. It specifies CASRAGTYKNIQYF.

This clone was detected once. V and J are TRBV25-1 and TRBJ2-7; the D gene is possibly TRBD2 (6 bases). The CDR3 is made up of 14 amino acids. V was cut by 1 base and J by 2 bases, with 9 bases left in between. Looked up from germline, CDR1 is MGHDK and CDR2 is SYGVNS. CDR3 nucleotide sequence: TGTGCCAGCAGTGAATGGGGAGGAACCTACGAGCAGTACTTC. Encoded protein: CASSEWGGTYEQYF.

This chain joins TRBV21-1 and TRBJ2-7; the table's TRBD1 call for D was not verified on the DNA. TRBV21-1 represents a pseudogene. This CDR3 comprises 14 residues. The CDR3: CASSTKGGPREQYF. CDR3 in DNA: TGTGCCAGCAGCACCAAAGGGGGCCCGAGGGAGCAGTACTTC.

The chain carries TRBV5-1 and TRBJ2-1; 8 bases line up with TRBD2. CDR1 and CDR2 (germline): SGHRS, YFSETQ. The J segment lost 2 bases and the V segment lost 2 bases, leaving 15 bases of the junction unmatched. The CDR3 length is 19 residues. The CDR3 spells CASSFTGTRPPRTYNEQFF. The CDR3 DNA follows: TGCGCCAGCAGCTTTACCGGGACTAGACCTCCTAGGACCTACAATGAGCAGTTCTTC. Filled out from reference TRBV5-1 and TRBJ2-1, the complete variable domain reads KAGVTQTPRYLIKTRGQQVTLSCSPISGHRSVSWYQQTPGQGLQFLFEYFSETQRNKGNFPGRFSGRQFSNSRSEMNVSTLELGDSALYLCASSFTGTRPPRTYNEQFFGPGTRLTVL.

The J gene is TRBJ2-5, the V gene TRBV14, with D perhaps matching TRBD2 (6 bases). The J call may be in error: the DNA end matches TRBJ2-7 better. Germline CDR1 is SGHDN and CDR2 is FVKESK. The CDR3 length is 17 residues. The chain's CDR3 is CASSRFSLASPLYEQYF. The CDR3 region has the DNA TGTGCCAGCAGCCGTTTCTCTCTAGCGAGTCCCCTCTACGAGCAGTACTTC.

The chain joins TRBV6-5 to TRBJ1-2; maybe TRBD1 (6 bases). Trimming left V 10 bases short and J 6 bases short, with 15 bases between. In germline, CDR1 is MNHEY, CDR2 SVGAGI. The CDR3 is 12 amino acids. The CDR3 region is CATVLRGHGYTF. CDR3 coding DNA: TGTGCCACCGTCCTCAGGGGCCATGGCTACACCTTC.

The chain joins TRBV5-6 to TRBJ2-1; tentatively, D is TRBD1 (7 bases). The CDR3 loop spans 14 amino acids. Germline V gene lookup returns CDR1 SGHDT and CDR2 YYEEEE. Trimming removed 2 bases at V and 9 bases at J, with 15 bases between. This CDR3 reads CASSLWQGGGEQFF. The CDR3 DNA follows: TGTGCCAGCAGCTTATGGCAGGGGGGTGGTGAGCAGTTCTTC.

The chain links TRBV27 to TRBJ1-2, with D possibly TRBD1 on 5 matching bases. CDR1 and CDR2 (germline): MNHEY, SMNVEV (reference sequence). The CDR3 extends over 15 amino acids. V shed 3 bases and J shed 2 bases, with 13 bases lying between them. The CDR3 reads CASSLGGSSNYGYTF. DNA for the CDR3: TGTGCCAGCAGTTTGGGGGGGTCATCCAACTATGGCTACACCTTC.

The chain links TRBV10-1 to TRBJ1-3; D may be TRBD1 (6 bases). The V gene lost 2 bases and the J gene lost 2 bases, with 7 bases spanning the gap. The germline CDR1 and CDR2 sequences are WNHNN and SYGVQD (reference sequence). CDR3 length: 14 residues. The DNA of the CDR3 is TGCGCCAGCAGTGAGGCAGGGGCTGGAAACACCATATATTTT. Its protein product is CASSEAGAGNTIYF.

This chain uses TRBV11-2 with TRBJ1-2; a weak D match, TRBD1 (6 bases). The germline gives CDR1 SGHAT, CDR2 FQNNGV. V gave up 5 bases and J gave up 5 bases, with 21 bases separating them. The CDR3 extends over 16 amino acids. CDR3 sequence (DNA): TGTGCCAGCAGCCCAGGGACCGACAGGCTGGGGTATGGCTACACCTTC. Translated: CASSPGTDRLGYGYTF.

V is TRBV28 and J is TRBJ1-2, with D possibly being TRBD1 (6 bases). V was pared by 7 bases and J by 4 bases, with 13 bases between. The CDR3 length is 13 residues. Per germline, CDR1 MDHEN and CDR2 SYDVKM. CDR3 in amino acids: CASTPGTPYGYTF. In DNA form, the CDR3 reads TGTGCCAGCACCCCCGGGACACCCTATGGCTACACCTTC.

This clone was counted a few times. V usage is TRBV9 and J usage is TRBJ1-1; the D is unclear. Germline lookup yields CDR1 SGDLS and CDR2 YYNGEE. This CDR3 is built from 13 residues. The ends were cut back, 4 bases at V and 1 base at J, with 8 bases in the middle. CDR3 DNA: TGTGCCAGCAGCCCCTACCAGAACACTGAAGCTTTCTTT. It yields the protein CASSPYQNTEAFF. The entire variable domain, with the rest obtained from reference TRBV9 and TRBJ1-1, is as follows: DSGVTQTPKHLITATGQRVTLRCSPRSGDLSVYWYQQSLDQGLQFLIQYYNGEERAKGNILERFSAQQFPDLHSELNLSSLELGDSALYFCASSPYQNTEAFFGQGTRLTVV.

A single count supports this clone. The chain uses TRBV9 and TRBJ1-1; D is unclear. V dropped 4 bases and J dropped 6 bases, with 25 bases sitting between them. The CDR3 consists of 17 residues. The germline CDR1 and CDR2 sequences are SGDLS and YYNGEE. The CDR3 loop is CASSLIGEQAKIAEAFF. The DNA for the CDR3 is TGTGCCAGCAGCCTCATTGGTGAACAAGCGAAGATCGCTGAAGCTTTCTTT.

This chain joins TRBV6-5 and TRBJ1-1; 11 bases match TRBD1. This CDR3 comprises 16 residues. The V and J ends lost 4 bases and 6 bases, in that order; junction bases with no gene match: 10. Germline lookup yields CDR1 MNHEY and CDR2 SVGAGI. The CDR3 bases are TGTGCCAGCAGTTCCTCGGGACAGGGGGGGAGGGCTGAAGCTTTCTTT. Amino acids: CASSSSGQGGRAEAFF.

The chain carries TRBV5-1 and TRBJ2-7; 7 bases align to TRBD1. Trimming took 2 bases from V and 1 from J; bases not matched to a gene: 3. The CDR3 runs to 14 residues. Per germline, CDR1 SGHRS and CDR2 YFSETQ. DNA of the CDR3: TGCGCCAGCAGCTTACAGGGGAAATCCTACGAGCAGTACTTC. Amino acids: CASSLQGKSYEQYF.

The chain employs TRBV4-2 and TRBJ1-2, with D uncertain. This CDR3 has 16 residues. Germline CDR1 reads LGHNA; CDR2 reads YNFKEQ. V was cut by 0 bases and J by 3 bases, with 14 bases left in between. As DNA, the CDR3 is TGTGCCAGCAGCCAAGAGGGCCTCAGAGTGGACTATGGCTACACCTTC. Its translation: CASSQEGLRVDYGYTF.

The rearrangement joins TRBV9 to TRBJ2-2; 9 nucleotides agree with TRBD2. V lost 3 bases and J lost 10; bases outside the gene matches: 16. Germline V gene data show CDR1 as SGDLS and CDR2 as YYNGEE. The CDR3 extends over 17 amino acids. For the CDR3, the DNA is TGTGCCAGCAGCGAGGGGGATCTAGCGGGGCCTCAGGTGGAGCTGTTTTTT. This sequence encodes CASSEGDLAGPQVELFF.

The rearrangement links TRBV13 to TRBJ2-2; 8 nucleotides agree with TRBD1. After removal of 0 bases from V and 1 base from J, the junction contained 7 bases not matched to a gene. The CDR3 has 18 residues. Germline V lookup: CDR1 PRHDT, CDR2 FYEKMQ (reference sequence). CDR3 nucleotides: TGTGCCAGCAGCTTAGGGTCGACAGGGGACAAGAACACCGGGGAGCTGTTTTTT. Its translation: CASSLGSTGDKNTGELFF.

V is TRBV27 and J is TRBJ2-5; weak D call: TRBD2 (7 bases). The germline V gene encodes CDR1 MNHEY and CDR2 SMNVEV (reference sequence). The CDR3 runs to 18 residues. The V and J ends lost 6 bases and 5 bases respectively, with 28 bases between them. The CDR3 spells CASSSSRGEGVSRETQYF. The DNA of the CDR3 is TGTGCCAGCAGCTCCTCGCGTGGGGAGGGGGTAAGCAGGGAGACCCAGTACTTC.

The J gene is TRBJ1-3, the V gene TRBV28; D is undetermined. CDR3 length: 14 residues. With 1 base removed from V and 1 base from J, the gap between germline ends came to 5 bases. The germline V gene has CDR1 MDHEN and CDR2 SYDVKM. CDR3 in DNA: TGTGCCAGCAGTTTATCGCAGTCTGGAAACACCATATATTTT. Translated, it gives CASSLSQSGNTIYF.